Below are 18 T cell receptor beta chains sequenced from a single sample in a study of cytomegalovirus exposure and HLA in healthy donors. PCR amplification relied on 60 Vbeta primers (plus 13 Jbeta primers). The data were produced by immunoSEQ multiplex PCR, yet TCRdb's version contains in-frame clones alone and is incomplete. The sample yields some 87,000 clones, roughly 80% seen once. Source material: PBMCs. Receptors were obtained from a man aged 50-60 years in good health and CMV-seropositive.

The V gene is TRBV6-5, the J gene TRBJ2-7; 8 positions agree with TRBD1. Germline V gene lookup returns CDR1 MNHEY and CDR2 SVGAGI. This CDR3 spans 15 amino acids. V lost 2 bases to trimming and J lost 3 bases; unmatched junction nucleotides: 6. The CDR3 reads CASSYPRGLFYEQYF. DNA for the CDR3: TGTGCCAGCAGTTACCCCAGGGGGCTTTTCTACGAGCAGTACTTC.

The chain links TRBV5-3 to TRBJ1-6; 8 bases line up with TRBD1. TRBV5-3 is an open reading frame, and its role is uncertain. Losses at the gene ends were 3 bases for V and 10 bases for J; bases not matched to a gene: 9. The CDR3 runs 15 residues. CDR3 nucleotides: TGTGCCAGAAGCTACTTCCCAGGGGGCAGGTCACCCCTCCACTTT. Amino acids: CARSYFPGGRSPLHF.

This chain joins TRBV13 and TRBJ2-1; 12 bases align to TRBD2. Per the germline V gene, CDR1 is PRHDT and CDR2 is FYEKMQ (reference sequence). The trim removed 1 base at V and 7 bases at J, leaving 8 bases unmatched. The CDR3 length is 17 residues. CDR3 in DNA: TGTGCCAGCAGCTTAGTCTCTAGCGGGGGGGCCTGGAATGAGCAGTTCTTC. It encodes CASSLVSSGGAWNEQFF.

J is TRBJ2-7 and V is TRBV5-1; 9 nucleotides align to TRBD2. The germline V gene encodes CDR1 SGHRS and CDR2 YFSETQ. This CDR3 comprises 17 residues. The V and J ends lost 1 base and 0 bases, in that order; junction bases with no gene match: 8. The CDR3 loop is CASSLIAASGVSYEQYF. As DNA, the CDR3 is TGCGCCAGCAGCTTGATTGCCGCTAGCGGGGTCTCCTACGAGCAGTACTTC.

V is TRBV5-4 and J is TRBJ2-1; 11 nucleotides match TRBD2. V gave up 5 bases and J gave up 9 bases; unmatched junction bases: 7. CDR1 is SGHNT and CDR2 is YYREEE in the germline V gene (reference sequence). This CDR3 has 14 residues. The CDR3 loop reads CASSLAGGPGEQFF. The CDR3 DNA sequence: TGTGCCAGCAGTTTAGCGGGGGGGCCAGGTGAGCAGTTCTTC.

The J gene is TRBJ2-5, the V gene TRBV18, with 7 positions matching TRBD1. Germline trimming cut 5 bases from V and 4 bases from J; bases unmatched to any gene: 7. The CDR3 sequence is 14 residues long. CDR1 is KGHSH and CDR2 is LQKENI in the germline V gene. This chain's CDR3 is CASSSDREGETQYF. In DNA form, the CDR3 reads TGTGCCAGCTCAAGCGACAGGGAAGGAGAGACCCAGTACTTC.

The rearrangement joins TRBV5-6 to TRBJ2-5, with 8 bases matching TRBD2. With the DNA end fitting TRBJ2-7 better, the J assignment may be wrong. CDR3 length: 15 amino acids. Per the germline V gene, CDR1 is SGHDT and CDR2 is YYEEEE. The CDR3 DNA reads TGTGCCAGCAGCTTGGAGTCGGGGGGGCGCTACGAGCAGTACTTC. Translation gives CASSLESGGRYEQYF.

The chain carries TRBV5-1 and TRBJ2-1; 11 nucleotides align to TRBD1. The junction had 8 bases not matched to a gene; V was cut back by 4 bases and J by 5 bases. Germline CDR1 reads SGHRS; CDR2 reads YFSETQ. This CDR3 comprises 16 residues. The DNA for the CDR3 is TGCGCCAGCAGCGCAACCGGGACAGGGGGGGACAATGAGCAGTTCTTC. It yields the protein CASSATGTGGDNEQFF.

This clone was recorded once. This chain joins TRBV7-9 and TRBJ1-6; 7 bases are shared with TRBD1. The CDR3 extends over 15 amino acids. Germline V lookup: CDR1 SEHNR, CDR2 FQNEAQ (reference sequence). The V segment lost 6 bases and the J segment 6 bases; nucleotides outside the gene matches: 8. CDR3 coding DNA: TGTGCCAGCAGAACGGAGACAGGGATTAATTCACCCCTCCACTTT. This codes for CASRTETGINSPLHF.

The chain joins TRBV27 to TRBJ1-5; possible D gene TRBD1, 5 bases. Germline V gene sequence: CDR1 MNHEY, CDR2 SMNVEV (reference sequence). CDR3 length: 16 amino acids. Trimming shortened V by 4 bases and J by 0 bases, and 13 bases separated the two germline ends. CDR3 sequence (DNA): TGTGCCAGCAGTTCCCGACAGACATATAGCAATCAGCCCCAGCATTTT. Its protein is CASSSRQTYSNQPQHF.

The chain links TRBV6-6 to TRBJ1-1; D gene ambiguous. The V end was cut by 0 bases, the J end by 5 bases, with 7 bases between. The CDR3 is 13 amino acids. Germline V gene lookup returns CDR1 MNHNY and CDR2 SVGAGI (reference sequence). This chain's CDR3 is CASSYSAGTEAFF. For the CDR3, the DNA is TGTGCCAGCAGTTACTCGGCGGGGACTGAAGCTTTCTTT.

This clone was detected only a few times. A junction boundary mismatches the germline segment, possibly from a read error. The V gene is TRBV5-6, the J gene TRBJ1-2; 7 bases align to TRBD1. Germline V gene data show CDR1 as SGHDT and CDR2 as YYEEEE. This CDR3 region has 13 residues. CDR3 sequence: CASSAGQYYGYPF. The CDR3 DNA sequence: TGTGCCAGCAGCGCGGGACAGTACTATGGCTACCCCTTC. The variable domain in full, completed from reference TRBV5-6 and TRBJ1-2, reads DAGVTQSPTHLIKTRGQQVTLRCSPKSGHDTVSWYQQALGQGPQFIFQYYEEEERQRGNFPDRFSGHQFPNYSSELNVNALLLGDSALYLCASSAGQYYGYPFGSGTRLTVV.

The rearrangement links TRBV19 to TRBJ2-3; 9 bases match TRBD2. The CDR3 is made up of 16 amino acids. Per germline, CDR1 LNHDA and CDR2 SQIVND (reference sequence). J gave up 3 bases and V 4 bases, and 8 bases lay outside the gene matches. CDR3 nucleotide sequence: TGTGCCAGTAGTAGGCTTAGCGGGGGCGGGACAGATACGCAGTATTTT. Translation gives CASSRLSGGGTDTQYF.

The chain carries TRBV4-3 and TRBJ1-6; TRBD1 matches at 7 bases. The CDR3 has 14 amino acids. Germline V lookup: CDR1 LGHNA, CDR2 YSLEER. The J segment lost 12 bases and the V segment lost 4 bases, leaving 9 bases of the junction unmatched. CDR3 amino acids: CASSPTGSGGPLHF. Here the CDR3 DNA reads TGCGCCAGCAGCCCGACAGGGTCTGGGGGACCCCTCCACTTT.

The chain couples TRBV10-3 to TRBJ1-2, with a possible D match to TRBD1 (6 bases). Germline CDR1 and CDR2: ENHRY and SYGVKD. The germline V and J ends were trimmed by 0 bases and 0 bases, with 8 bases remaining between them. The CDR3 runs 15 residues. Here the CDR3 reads CAISESTGSNYGYTF. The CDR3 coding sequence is TGTGCCATCAGTGAGTCAACAGGGTCTAACTATGGCTACACCTTC.

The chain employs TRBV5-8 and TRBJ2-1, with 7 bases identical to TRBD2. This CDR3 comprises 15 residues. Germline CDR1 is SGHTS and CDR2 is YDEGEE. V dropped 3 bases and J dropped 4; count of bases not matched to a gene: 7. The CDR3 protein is CASSSQRGLYNEQFF. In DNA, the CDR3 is TGTGCCAGCAGCTCCCAGCGGGGCCTTTACAATGAGCAGTTCTTC.

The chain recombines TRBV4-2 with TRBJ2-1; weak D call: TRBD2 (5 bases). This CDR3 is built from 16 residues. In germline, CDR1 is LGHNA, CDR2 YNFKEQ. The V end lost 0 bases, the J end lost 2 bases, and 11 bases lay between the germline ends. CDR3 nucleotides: TGTGCCAGCAGCCAAGATCCTGGTAGCGCCTACAATGAGCAGTTCTTC. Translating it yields CASSQDPGSAYNEQFF.

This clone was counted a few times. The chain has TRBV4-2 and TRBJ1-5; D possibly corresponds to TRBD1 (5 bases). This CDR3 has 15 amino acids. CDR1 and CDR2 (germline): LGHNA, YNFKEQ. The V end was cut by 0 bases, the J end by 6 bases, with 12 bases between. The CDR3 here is CASSQERTGSQPQHF. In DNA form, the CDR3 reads TGTGCCAGCAGCCAAGAAAGAACAGGATCTCAGCCCCAGCATTTT.